This entry features one T cell receptor beta chain sequence. The antigen is unknown. Sorted regulatory T cells were CD4-positive, CD25-high and CD127-low or negative. Control samples were from healthy, unrelated donors. These data come from a study of B cell selection in AIRE deficiency. Trimming pared 3 bases from V and 4 bases from J, leaving 15 bases between. CDR3 length equals 15 residues. CDR1 and CDR2 (germline): MNHEY, SMNVEV (reference sequence). Study outcomes and limitations: About a third of healthy-shared Treg sequences were found among patient Tconv cells. CDR3s were shorter in shared Treg sequences, reflecting few non-templated nucleotide insertions.

The protocol was immunoSEQ multiplex PCR, while the TCRdb copy is restricted to in-frame clones and leaves out a portion. The table has 20,000 to 25,000 clones, about 93% seen once. The chain carries TRBV27 and TRBJ1-2; maybe TRBD1 (6 bases). This clonotype originated in a human donor in good health. What was sequenced was CD4+CD25+ Tregs sorted from PBMCs. The CDR3 DNA sequence: TGTGCCAGCAGTTTTCGGGGGGGGCTTGGCTATGGCTACACCTTC. The encoded protein is CASSFRGGLGYGYTF.